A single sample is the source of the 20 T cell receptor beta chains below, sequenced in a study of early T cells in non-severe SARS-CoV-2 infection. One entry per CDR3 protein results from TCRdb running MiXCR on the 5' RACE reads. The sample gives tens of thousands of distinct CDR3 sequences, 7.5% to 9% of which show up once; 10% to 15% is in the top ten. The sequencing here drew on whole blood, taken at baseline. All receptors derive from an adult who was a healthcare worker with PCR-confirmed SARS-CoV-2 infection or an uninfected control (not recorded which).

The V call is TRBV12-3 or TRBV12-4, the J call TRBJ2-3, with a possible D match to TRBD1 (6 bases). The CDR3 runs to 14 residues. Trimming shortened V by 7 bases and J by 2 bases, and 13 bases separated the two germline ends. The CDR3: CASNPGAYTDTQYF. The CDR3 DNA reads TGTGCCAGCAACCCAGGGGCCTACACAGATACGCAGTATTTT.

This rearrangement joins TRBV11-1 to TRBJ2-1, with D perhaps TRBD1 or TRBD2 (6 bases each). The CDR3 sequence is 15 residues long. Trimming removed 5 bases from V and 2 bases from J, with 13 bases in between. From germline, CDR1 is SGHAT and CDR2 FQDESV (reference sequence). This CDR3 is CASSPRGDAYNEQFF. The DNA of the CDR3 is TGTGCCAGCAGCCCTAGGGGGGACGCCTACAATGAGCAGTTCTTC. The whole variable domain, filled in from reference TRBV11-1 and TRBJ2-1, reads EAEVAQSPRYKITEKSQAVAFWCDPISGHATLYWYRQILGQGPELLVQFQDESVVDDSQLPKDRFSAERLKGVDSTLKIQPAELGDSAMYLCASSPRGDAYNEQFFGPGTRLTVL.

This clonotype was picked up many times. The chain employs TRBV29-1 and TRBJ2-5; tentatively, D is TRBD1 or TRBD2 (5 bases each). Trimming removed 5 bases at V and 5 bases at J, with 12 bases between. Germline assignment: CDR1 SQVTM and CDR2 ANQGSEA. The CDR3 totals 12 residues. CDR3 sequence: CSVRTEGETQYF. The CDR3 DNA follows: TGCAGCGTTCGCACCGAGGGGGAGACCCAGTACTTC.

CDR3 bases: TGTGCCAGCAGTGAATCCCAGGGTCTAGCCAAAAACATTCAGTACTTC. It yields the protein CASSESQGLAKNIQYF. The chain employs TRBV6-1 and TRBJ2-4; tentatively, D is TRBD1 (5 bases). In germline, CDR1 is MNHNS, CDR2 SASEGT. The V end lost 2 bases, the J end lost 0 bases, and 11 bases lay between the germline ends. The CDR3 covers 16 residues.

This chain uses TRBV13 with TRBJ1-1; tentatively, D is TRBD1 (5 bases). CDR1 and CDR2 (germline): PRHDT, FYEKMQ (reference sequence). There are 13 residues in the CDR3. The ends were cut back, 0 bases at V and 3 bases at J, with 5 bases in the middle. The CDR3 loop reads CASSLGGDTEAFF. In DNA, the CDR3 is TGTGCCAGCAGCTTAGGGGGGGACACTGAAGCTTTCTTT.

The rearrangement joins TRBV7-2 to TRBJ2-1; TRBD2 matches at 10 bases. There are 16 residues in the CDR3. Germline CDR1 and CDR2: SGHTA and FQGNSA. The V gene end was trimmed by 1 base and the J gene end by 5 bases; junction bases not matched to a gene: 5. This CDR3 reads CASSLEVAGGHNEQFF. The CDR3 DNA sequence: TGTGCCAGCAGCTTAGAAGTAGCGGGAGGACACAATGAGCAGTTCTTC. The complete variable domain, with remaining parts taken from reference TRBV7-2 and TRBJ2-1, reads GAGVSQSPSNKVTEKGKDVELRCDPISGHTALYWYRQSLGQGLEFLIYFQGNSAPDKSGLPSDRFSAERTGGSVSTLTIQRTQQEDSAVYLCASSLEVAGGHNEQFFGPGTRLTVL.

The CDR3 coding sequence is TGTGCCAGCAGTTACGGGGAGGTCAATGAGCAGTTCTTC. It is translated as CASSYGEVNEQFF. V is TRBV6-6 and J is TRBJ2-1; perhaps TRBD2 as D (6 bases). The CDR3 extends over 13 amino acids. Germline CDR1 reads MNHNY; CDR2 reads SVGAGI (reference sequence). Deletions cut 2 bases from V and 6 bases from J, with 8 bases between.

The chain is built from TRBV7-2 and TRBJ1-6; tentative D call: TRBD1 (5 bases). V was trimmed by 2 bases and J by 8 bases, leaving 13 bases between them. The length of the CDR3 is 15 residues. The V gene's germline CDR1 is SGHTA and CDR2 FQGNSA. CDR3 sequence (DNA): TGTGCCAGCAGCTTATTAGGACCGGGGGATTCACCCCTCCACTTT. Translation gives CASSLLGPGDSPLHF.

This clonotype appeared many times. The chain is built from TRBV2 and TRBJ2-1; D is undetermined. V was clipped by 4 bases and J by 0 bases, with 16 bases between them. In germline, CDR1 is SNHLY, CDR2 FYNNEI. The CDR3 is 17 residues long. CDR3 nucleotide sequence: TGTGCCAGCAGTGGGGATTTGAGACCGGGCTCCTACAATGAGCAGTTCTTC. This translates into CASSGDLRPGSYNEQFF. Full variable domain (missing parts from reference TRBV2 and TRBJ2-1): EPEVTQTPSHQVTQMGQEVILRCVPISNHLYFYWYRQILGQKVEFLVSFYNNEISEKSEIFDDQFSVERPDGSNFTLKIRSTKLEDSAMYFCASSGDLRPGSYNEQFFGPGTRLTVL.

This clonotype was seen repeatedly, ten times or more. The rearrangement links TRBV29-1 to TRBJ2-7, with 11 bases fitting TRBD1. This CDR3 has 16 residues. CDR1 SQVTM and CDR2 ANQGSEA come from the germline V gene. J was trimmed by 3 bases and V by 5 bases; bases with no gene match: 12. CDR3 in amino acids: CSVFINSGTGGYEQYF. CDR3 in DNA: TGCAGCGTTTTCATAAACTCCGGGACAGGGGGCTACGAGCAGTACTTC.

CDR3: CASSLAGIDNSPLHF. The DNA of the CDR3 is TGTGCCAGCAGCTTGGCCGGGATAGATAATTCACCCCTCCACTTT. This rearrangement joins TRBV11-2 to TRBJ1-6; D remains unclear. This CDR3 comprises 15 residues. The germline gives CDR1 SGHAT, CDR2 FQNNGV. V lost 3 bases and J 5 bases, leaving 11 bases between the germline ends. The full variable domain, with the rest looked up from reference TRBV11-2 and TRBJ1-6, is EAGVAQSPRYKIIEKRQSVAFWCNPISGHATLYWYQQILGQGPKLLIQFQNNGVVDDSQLPKDRFSAERLKGVDSTLKIQPAKLEDSAVYLCASSLAGIDNSPLHFGNGTRLTVT.

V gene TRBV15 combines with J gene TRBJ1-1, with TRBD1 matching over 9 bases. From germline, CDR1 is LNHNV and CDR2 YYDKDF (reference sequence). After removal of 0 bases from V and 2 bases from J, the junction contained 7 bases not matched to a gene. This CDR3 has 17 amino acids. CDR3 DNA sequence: TGTGCCACCAGCAGAGAGCGGACAGGGGCGGGCAACACTGAAGCTTTCTTT. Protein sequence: CATSRERTGAGNTEAFF.

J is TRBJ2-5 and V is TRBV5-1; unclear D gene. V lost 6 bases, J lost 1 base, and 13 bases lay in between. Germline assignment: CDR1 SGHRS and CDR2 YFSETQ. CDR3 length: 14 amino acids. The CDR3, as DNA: TGCGCCAGCAATGAGATGTCGGGCCAAGAGACCCAGTACTTC. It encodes CASNEMSGQETQYF.

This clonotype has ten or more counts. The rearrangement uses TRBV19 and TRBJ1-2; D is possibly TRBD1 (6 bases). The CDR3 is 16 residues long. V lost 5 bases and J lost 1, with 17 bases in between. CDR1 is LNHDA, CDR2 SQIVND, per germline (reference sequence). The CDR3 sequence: CASSWRNRDYNYGYTF. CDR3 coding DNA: TGTGCCAGTAGTTGGCGGAACAGGGATTATAACTATGGCTACACCTTC.

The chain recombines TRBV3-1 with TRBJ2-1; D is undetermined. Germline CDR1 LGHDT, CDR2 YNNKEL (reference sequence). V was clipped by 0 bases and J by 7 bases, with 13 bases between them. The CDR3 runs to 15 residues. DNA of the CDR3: TGTGCCAGCAGCCAAGACGCCCAGCAACGGAATGAGCAGTTCTTC. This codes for CASSQDAQQRNEQFF.

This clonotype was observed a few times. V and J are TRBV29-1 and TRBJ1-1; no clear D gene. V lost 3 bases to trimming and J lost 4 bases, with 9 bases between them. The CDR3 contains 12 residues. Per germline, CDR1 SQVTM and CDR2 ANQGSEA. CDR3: CSVEEVGTEAFF. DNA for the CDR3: TGCAGCGTTGAGGAAGTCGGCACTGAAGCTTTCTTT.

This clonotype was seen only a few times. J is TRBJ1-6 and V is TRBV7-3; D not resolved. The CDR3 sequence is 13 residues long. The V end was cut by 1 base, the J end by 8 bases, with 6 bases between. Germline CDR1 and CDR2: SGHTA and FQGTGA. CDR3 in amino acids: CASSLIVDSPLHF. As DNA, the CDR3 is TGTGCCAGCAGCTTAATAGTGGATTCACCCCTCCACTTT.

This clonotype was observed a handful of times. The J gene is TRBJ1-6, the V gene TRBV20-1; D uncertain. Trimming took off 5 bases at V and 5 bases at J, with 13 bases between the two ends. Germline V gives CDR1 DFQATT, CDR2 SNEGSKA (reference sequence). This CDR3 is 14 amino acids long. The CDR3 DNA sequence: TGCAGTGCTCGAGCCGGGCCCCATAATTCACCCCTCCACTTT. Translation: CSARAGPHNSPLHF.

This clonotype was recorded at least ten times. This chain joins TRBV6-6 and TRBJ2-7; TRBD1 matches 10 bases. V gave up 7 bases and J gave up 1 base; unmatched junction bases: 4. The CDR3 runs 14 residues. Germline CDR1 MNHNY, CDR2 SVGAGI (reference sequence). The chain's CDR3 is CASTWDRGSYEQYF. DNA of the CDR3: TGTGCCAGCACCTGGGACAGGGGTTCCTACGAGCAGTACTTC.

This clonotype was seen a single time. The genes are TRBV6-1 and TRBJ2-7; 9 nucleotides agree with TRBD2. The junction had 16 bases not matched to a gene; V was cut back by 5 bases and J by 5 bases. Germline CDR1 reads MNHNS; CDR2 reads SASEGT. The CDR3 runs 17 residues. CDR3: CASSSGRPSGIYNEQYF. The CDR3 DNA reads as TGTGCCAGCAGTTCCGGGAGACCTAGCGGGATTTACAACGAGCAGTACTTC.